Listed below are T cell receptor beta chains from one sample, sequenced in a study of blood T cell repertoires in COVID-19. Measured with immunoSEQ multiplex PCR; TCRdb has only the in-frame clones, and not every one. The sample consists of roughly 200,000 clones, over 75% of them appearing once. Sequencing used peripheral blood. These receptors were taken from a man in his fifties or sixties with acute or convalescent COVID-19. The CDR3 runs from the conserved cysteine through the conserved F or W. The D gene is left open where the match is weak. The size of a clone is reported for some rows only, either as once, few or many, or as a class for expanded clones.

DNA	CDR3	size	D	V	J
TGTGCCAGCAGCCCCACAACACCCGGAGCTAATGAAAAACTGTTTTTT	CASSPTTPGANEKLFF	NA	NA	TRBV5-5	TRBJ1-4
TGTGCCAGCAGCCTGGCCACTAACTATGGCTACACCTTC	CASSLATNYGYTF	NA	NA	TRBV28	TRBJ1-2
TGCAGCGTTGAATCTTCCTACAATGAGCAGTTCTTC	CSVESSYNEQFF	NA	NA	TRBV29-1	TRBJ2-1
TGTGCCAGCAGTTCACGTGGGAGGGCCTTCACCTTTACCGAGCAGTACTTC	CASSSRGRAFTFTEQYF	once	TRBD2	TRBV6-2/TRBV6-3	TRBJ2-7
TGTGCCAGCAGTTTGTTTCTAGCGGGGAGGTCGAGCTCCTACAATGAGCAGTTCTTC	CASSLFLAGRSSSYNEQFF	NA	TRBD2	TRBV27	TRBJ2-1
TGTGCCAGCAGCCCCAGAAACACCATATATTTT	CASSPRNTIYF	NA	NA	TRBV7-8	TRBJ1-3
TGTGCCAGCAACCGACTAGCGGGAGCAAACACCGGGGAGCTGTTTTTT	CASNRLAGANTGELFF	NA	TRBD2	TRBV27	TRBJ2-2
TGTGCCAGCAGCGCCGGGACTAGCGACACAGATACGCAGTATTTT	CASSAGTSDTDTQYF	NA	TRBD2	TRBV7-6	TRBJ2-3
TGTGCCAGCAGCTTGGGGACTAGCGGGATCAATGAGCAGTTCTTC	CASSLGTSGINEQFF	NA	TRBD2	TRBV7-9	TRBJ2-1
TGTGCCAGCAGCACTAAGGACAGGCCCCCTTACAATGAGCAGTTCTTC	CASSTKDRPPYNEQFF	NA	TRBD1	TRBV7-9	TRBJ2-1
TGTGCCAGCAGCTTAGCGGGAGGCCCTCAAAATGAGCAGTTCTTC	CASSLAGGPQNEQFF	NA	NA	TRBV7-2	TRBJ2-1
TGTGCCAGCAGCTTAAGATGGACTAGTGGGGGCACCGGGGAGCTGTTTTTT	CASSLRWTSGGTGELFF	NA	TRBD2	TRBV7-6	TRBJ2-2
TGTGCCAGCAGCTTGAGGTGGGGAAGCGGGAGCTCCTACAATGAGCAGTTCTTC	CASSLRWGSGSSYNEQFF	NA	TRBD2	TRBV7-2	TRBJ2-1
TGTGCCAGCAGTTTCTTGACAGGGGTAACCGGGGAGCTGTTTTTT	CASSFLTGVTGELFF	NA	TRBD1	TRBV28	TRBJ2-2
TGTGCCCTGGGGGGGTCATCCGGTCATCAGCCCCAGCATTTT	CALGGSSGHQPQHF	NA	NA	TRBV28	TRBJ1-5
TGTGCCAGCAGCGTAGCGGACAATGAGCAGTTCTTC	CASSVADNEQFF	NA	NA	TRBV9	TRBJ2-1